This TCR beta chain came from a study of T-cell memory formation after mild COVID-19. MiXCR, run by TCRdb on the 5' RACE reads, gives a single entry per CDR3 protein. This table has fewer than 600,000 distinct CDR3 sequences, less than 25% appearing once. This CDR3 has 17 residues. V lost 1 base, J lost 4 bases, and 5 bases stayed unmatched. The clonotype comes from an adult woman who had mild COVID-19 (a few samples of this study predate the infection). Cell type and time point are not known. The rearrangement uses TRBV12-3 or TRBV12-4 and TRBJ2-2, with 11 bases lining up with TRBD2. The sequenced sample consisted of PBMCs or a T cell subset sorted from them (not recorded which). This chain's CDR3 is CASSLVTSGRATGELFF. CDR3 nucleotides: TGTGCCAGCAGTTTAGTAACTAGCGGGAGAGCCACCGGGGAGCTGTTTTTT.